This TCR beta chain was identified during a study of STAT5B mutations in CD4+ large granular lymphocyte leukemia. Here immunoSEQ multiplex PCR was the method, and the copy in TCRdb shows in-frame clones only, minus some. Counted here are 30,000 to 40,000 clones, 65% to 70% occurring once; the ten biggest clones make up 2.5% to 3%. The CDR3 runs 13 residues. Germline-derived CDR1 and CDR2 are SGHAT and FQNNGV. Trimming left V 5 bases short and J 2 bases short, with 10 bases between. The sequence derives from a human donor in good health. V usage is TRBV11-2 and J usage is TRBJ2-7, with D hard to call. The sample was CD4+ T cells from blood buffy coats. CDR3 bases: TGTGCCAGCAGCATCGGACGGCCCTACGAGCAGTACTTC. Protein: CASSIGRPYEQYF.